These T cell receptor beta chains were read from a single sample in a study of cytomegalovirus exposure and HLA in healthy donors. Clones were read by immunoSEQ multiplex PCR, and TCRdb kept only the in-frame ones, dropping some. The sample includes approximately 280,000 clones, around 85% of them seen just once. The sample taken for sequencing was PBMCs. These receptors were obtained from a woman younger than 35 in good health and CMV-seronegative. Each CDR3 is given with its conserved first and last residue. A D gene is named only where the DNA matches it firmly. Clone size is not always given. Where it is, it says once, few, many or a class for expanded clones.

v_gene	d_gene	abundance	j_gene	CDR3nt	CDR3aa
TRBV28	TRBD1	.	TRBJ2-1	TGTGCCAGCAGTTGGCCGGGACAGGGTAGGAATGAGCAGTTCTTC	CASSWPGQGRNEQFF
TRBV4-3	.	few	TRBJ2-3	TGCGCCAGCAGCCAAGCTTTTGGCGGGGCGGAGGATACGCAGTATTTT	CASSQAFGGAEDTQYF
TRBV5-6	TRBD2	.	TRBJ2-1	TGTGCCAGCAGCTTACGGACTAGCGGGAGCCATTACAATGAGCAGTTCTTC	CASSLRTSGSHYNEQFF
TRBV30	.	.	TRBJ2-7	TGTGCCTGGAGTGGGGTTGACCCCCGGGACTACGAGCAGTACTTC	CAWSGVDPRDYEQYF
TRBV28	.	.	TRBJ1-1	TGTGCCAGCAGTTTATACTCGACAGTAAACACTGAAGCTTTCTTT	CASSLYSTVNTEAFF
TRBV7-7	.	.	TRBJ1-1	TGTGCCAGCAGATTGGGGCCGAACACTGAAGCTTTCTTT	CASRLGPNTEAFF
TRBV6-5	.	.	TRBJ1-3	TGTGCCAGCAGTTACTTATCGGGAGTCGGAAACACCATATATTTT	CASSYLSGVGNTIYF
TRBV7-3	TRBD1	.	TRBJ2-7	TGTGCCAGCAGCTCCCACCGGGACAGGACGTACGAGCAGTACTTC	CASSSHRDRTYEQYF
TRBV19	.	.	TRBJ2-6	TGTGCCAGTAAAGAGGACAAGGGGGCCAACGTCCTGACTTTC	CASKEDKGANVLTF
TRBV27	TRBD2	.	TRBJ2-5	TGTGCCAGCAGTTCCAGACTAGCGGCTATCCAAGAGACCCAGTACTTC	CASSSRLAAIQETQYF
TRBV28	TRBD1	.	TRBJ2-7	TGTGCCACAAAGCCAGGGGGAATTTCCTACGAGCAGTACTTC	CATKPGGISYEQYF
TRBV29-1	.	.	TRBJ2-5	TGCAGCGTTGTCGGCGGGACCTACCAAGAGACCCAGTACTTC	CSVVGGTYQETQYF
TRBV10-3	TRBD1	.	TRBJ2-2	TGTGCCATCACCCGAACAGGGGGCGCGCGGGGCACCGGGGAGCTGTTTTTT	CAITRTGGARGTGELFF
TRBV7-2	TRBD1	.	TRBJ2-5	TGTGCCAGCAGCCGACAGGGTCAAGAGACCCAGTACTTC	CASSRQGQETQYF